This TCR beta chain was found in a study of T cells after yellow fever vaccination. Each CDR3 protein is one row after TCRdb ran MiXCR on the 5' RACE reads. The sample holds some 26,000 distinct CDR3 sequences, around 3.5% seen once. The CDR3 is 13 residues long. The V and J ends lost 6 bases and 1 base respectively, with 9 bases between them. The germline gives CDR1 MNHNS, CDR2 SASEGT. This clonotype showed up many times. The chain is built from TRBV6-1 and TRBJ1-1; maybe TRBD1 (5 bases). The origin of this receptor is a man aged 18-30 years who received the YFV17D yellow fever vaccine. Specimen: PBMCs, either bulk or a sorted T-cell subset (CD4+, CD8+, memory, or dextramer-sorted; not recorded which), collected 35 to 50 days after the first yellow fever vaccination. The CDR3 is CASRDTKNTEAFF. The CDR3 DNA follows: TGTGCCAGCAGGGACACGAAGAACACTGAAGCTTTCTTT.